This T cell receptor (beta chain) came from a study of T cell responses to AZD1222 COVID-19 vaccine. Clones were read by immunoSEQ multiplex PCR, and TCRdb kept only the in-frame ones, dropping some. The sample records 70,000 to 95,000 clones, approximately 90% being singletons. The CDR3 sequence is 12 residues long. Germline V gene data show CDR1 as SGHTA and CDR2 as FQGNSA. V dropped 4 bases and J dropped 8 bases, with 9 bases sitting between them. Sequenced material: peripheral blood, taken 28 days after the second AZD1222 dose. V gene TRBV7-2 combines with J gene TRBJ1-5, with a weak D call TRBD1 (6 bases). This TCR was recovered from an adult who received the AZD1222 COVID-19 vaccine. For the CDR3, the DNA is TGTGCCAGCAGCTCGGGGACAAAGCCCCAGCATTTT. Its protein product is CASSSGTKPQHF.